This T cell receptor (beta chain) was found in a study of T cell responses to AZD1222 COVID-19 vaccine. Whole-study results and caveats: No day 14 peak samples; only post-peak repertoires were characterized.

The data were produced by immunoSEQ multiplex PCR, yet TCRdb's version contains in-frame clones alone and is incomplete. Of roughly 150,000 clones listed, more than 80% were seen once; the top ten hold 4.1%. Deletions cut 11 bases from V and 2 bases from J, with 12 bases between. The length of the CDR3 is 12 residues. From germline, CDR1 is SNHLY and CDR2 FYNNEI. A word on this clone: Its antigen is as yet unknown.

The receptor comes from an adult in good health. The chain is built from TRBV2 and TRBJ2-5, with a tentative D call TRBD2 (6 bases). The specimen was peripheral blood, collected on day 0 of AZD1222 vaccination. CDR3 protein: CAGGSTQETQYF. The CDR3 DNA sequence: TGTGCCGGGGGGAGTACACAAGAGACCCAGTACTTC.